This entry describes one T cell receptor beta chain. V lost 8 bases to trimming and J lost 2 bases, with 24 bases between them. The CDR3 contains 17 residues. CDR1 is SNHLY and CDR2 is FYNNEI in the germline V gene. Original processing notes: Counts of nucleated cells, estimated from reference gene primer amplification, were obtained. Using immunoSEQ multiplex PCR, the repertoire was profiled, and TCRdb retains in-frame clones only, with some absent. V and J calls plus clone size are reproduced from that table; the DNA served to infer D and trimming. The repertoire holds about 72,000 clones, under 95% seen once, with about 9.8% in the top ten. The sample is drawn from a study of blood T cell repertoires in COVID-19. On the study more broadly: The United States, Italy and Spain provided the acute and convalescent COVID-19 samples. The cDNA or gDNA used as material had been derived from T cells, B-cell-depleted T cells, or PBMCs.

The specimen sequenced was peripheral blood. This clonotype originated in a human donor in a cohort sampled during active COVID-19. The V and J genes are TRBV2 and TRBJ1-2, with a possible D match to TRBD1 (5 bases). The CDR3 spells CASRRGRGILQNYGYTF. The CDR3 nucleotides are TGTGCCAGCCGGAGGGGTCGGGGGATCTTGCAGAACTATGGCTACACCTTC.